The 16 T cell receptor beta chains presented below share a single source sample, sequenced in a study of blood T cell repertoires in COVID-19. Assay used: immunoSEQ multiplex PCR; TCRdb lists only in-frame clones, some missing. The table records tens of thousands of clones, just over 85% of them present only once. What was sequenced was peripheral blood. These receptors originate from a man at least 80 years old with acute or convalescent COVID-19.

Written as DNA, the CDR3 is TGTGCCAGCAGCCAACTAGGACTAGCGGGACACAATGAGCAGTTCTTC. This translates into CASSQLGLAGHNEQFF. The chain is built from TRBV14 and TRBJ2-1, with TRBD2 matching 12 bases. This CDR3 is 16 amino acids long. Per the germline V gene, CDR1 is SGHDN and CDR2 is FVKESK. V trimming: 2 bases; J trimming: 5 bases; junction bases outside the gene matches: 4.

The chain is built from TRBV9 and TRBJ2-6; possible D gene TRBD2, 7 bases. Trimming took 4 bases from V and 5 from J, leaving 22 bases between them. The CDR3 totals 18 residues. Germline V gene data show CDR1 as SGDLS and CDR2 as YYNGEE. CDR3: CASSPGASGGDRANVLTF. In nucleotides, the CDR3 is TGTGCCAGCAGCCCCGGGGCGTCGGGGGGCGATAGGGCCAACGTCCTGACTTTC.

The rearrangement links TRBV5-1 to TRBJ1-3; D might be TRBD1 (5 bases). The CDR3 sequence is 15 residues long. From germline, CDR1 is SGHRS and CDR2 YFSETQ. V dropped 1 base and J dropped 0 bases, with 8 bases sitting between them. CDR3 in DNA: TGCGCCAGCAGCTTGTTAGGGGACTCTGGAAACACCATATATTTT. It is translated as CASSLLGDSGNTIYF.

The chain employs TRBV7-9 and TRBJ1-3, with D unclear. Germline CDR1 and CDR2: SEHNR and FQNEAQ (reference sequence). This CDR3 spans 16 amino acids. Deletions cut 4 bases from V and 0 bases from J, with 13 bases between. The CDR3 region has the DNA TGTGCCAGCAGCTACGACTCCGGGAGCTCTGGAAACACCATATATTTT. This translates into CASSYDSGSSGNTIYF.

The chain links TRBV4-1 to TRBJ2-5; 8 bases are shared with TRBD2. With V trimmed by 0 bases and J by 1 base, 7 bases remained unmatched. Per the germline V gene, CDR1 is MGHRA and CDR2 is YSYEKL. The CDR3 consists of 17 residues. CDR3 DNA: TGCGCCAGCAGCCAAGACCAAGCGGGGGCCCTCCAAGAGACCCAGTACTTC. Its translation is CASSQDQAGALQETQYF.

This chain links TRBV5-4 with TRBJ1-1; TRBD1 matches 9 bases. Trimming cost V 3 bases and J 0 bases; bases outside gene matches: 9. CDR1 and CDR2 from the germline V gene are SGHNT and YYREEE (reference sequence). The CDR3 extends over 17 amino acids. The CDR3 protein is CASSSVPGQGLNTEAFF. The CDR3 nucleotides read TGTGCCAGCAGCTCCGTCCCGGGACAGGGCTTGAACACTGAAGCTTTCTTT.

The chain is built from TRBV18 and TRBJ2-1; a weak D match, TRBD1 (6 bases). Per germline, CDR1 KGHSH and CDR2 LQKENI. CDR3 length: 12 amino acids. Trimming shortened V by 5 bases and J by 7 bases, and 9 bases separated the two germline ends. The CDR3 spells CASSSTGNEQFF. In DNA form, the CDR3 reads TGTGCCAGCTCATCAACAGGGAATGAGCAGTTCTTC.

This rearrangement joins TRBV27 to TRBJ2-7; D possibly corresponds to TRBD2 (6 bases). The V end lost 2 bases, the J end lost 6 bases, and 8 bases lay between the germline ends. The CDR3 sequence is 12 residues long. Per the germline V gene, CDR1 is MNHEY and CDR2 is SMNVEV (reference sequence). The CDR3 here is CASSLTGVEQYF. The CDR3, as DNA: TGTGCCAGCAGTTTAACGGGGGTCGAGCAGTACTTC.

The rearrangement uses TRBV5-8 and TRBJ2-3; D is unresolved. The ends were cut back, 3 bases at V and 8 bases at J, with 10 bases in the middle. CDR1 SGHTS and CDR2 YDEGEE come from the germline V gene. This CDR3 is built from 12 residues. The CDR3 DNA reads TGTGCCAGCAGCTACAGAATGGGTACGCAGTATTTT. Translating it yields CASSYRMGTQYF.

CDR3 DNA: TGTGCCAGCAGCTTGCCGGGACAGGGTAGGCAGACCCAGTACTTC. It yields the protein CASSLPGQGRQTQYF. This rearrangement joins TRBV5-6 to TRBJ2-5; the match to TRBD1 covers 9 bases. The junction had 7 bases not matched to a gene; V was cut back by 1 base and J by 6 bases. The CDR3 is 15 amino acids. CDR1 is SGHDT, CDR2 YYEEEE, per germline.

This sequence joins TRBV5-1 and TRBJ2-5; 12 bases fit TRBD1. V dropped 4 bases and J dropped 5; count of bases not matched to a gene: 9. The CDR3 sequence is 16 residues long. Looked up from germline, CDR1 is SGHRS and CDR2 is YFSETQ. CDR3 sequence: CASSAYGTGGLETQYF. In DNA, the CDR3 is TGCGCCAGCAGCGCCTATGGGACAGGGGGCCTTGAGACCCAGTACTTC.

The rearrangement uses TRBV15 and TRBJ1-5; D is possibly TRBD1 (5 bases). The ends were cut back, 6 bases at V and 4 bases at J, with 10 bases in the middle. This CDR3 region has 13 residues. Germline V gene sequence: CDR1 LNHNV, CDR2 YYDKDF (reference sequence). The CDR3 nucleotides are TGTGCCACCAGATTGACAGTAAATCAGCCCCAGCATTTT. Translation: CATRLTVNQPQHF.

V and J are TRBV2 and TRBJ1-2, with D possibly TRBD1 on 6 matching bases. The CDR3 has 12 residues. V was trimmed by 4 bases and J by 8 bases, leaving 11 bases between them. CDR1 SNHLY and CDR2 FYNNEI come from the germline V gene. The CDR3 reads CASSVSGGGYTF. The DNA for the CDR3 is TGTGCCAGCAGTGTAAGCGGGGGCGGCTACACCTTC.

The V gene is TRBV9, the J gene TRBJ1-2; 7 bases are shared with TRBD1. From germline, CDR1 is SGDLS and CDR2 YYNGEE. The V gene end was trimmed by 2 bases and the J gene end by 3 bases; junction bases not matched to a gene: 7. The CDR3 loop spans 15 amino acids. CDR3 protein: CASSVAGQAYYGYTF. CDR3 nucleotide sequence: TGTGCCAGCAGCGTGGCCGGACAGGCGTACTATGGCTACACCTTC.

The chain recombines TRBV5-8 with TRBJ2-3, with TRBD2 identical over 7 bases. With 6 bases clipped from V and 0 bases from J, the junction kept 7 bases outside the gene matches. The CDR3 sequence is 15 residues long. Germline CDR1 reads SGHTS; CDR2 reads YDEGEE. The CDR3 DNA reads as TGTGCCAGCAAACGACTAGCCCTTAGCACAGATACGCAGTATTTT. Translating it yields CASKRLALSTDTQYF.

The chain couples TRBV7-3 to TRBJ2-5; 7 bases are a match to TRBD1. The CDR3 runs to 14 residues. J lost 2 bases, V lost 5 bases, and 5 bases had no gene match. Looked up from germline, CDR1 is SGHTA and CDR2 is FQGTGA. The CDR3 DNA reads as TGTGCCAGCAGCAAAGGGACAGCACAAGAGACCCAGTACTTC. It is translated as CASSKGTAQETQYF.